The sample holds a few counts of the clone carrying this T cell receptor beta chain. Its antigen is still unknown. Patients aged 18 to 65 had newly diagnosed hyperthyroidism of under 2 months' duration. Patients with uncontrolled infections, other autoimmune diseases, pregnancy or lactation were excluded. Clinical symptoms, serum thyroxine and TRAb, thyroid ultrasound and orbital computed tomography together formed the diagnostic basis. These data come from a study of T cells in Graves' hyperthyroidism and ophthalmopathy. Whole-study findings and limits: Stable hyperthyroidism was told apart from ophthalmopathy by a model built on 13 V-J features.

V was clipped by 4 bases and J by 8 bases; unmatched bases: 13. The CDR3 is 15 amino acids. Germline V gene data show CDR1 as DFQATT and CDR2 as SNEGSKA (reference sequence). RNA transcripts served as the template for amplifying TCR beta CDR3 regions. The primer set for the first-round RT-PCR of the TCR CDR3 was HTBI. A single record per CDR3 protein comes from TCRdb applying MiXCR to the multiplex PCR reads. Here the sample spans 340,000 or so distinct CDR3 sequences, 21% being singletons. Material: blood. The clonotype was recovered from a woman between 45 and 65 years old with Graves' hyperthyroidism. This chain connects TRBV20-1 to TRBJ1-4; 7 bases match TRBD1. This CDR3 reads CSAKGQAAGLEKLFF. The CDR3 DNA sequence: TGCAGTGCTAAAGGACAGGCCGCTGGTTTAGAAAAACTGTTTTTT.